A selection of T cell receptor beta chains follows, all from one sample in a study of pediatric ulcerative colitis. TCRdb's copy holds only in-frame clones and misses some; the assay was immunoSEQ multiplex PCR. The sample records tens of thousands of clones, just over 75% being singletons. Input material: blood. These receptors were obtained from a boy aged 5-17 years with moderate ulcerative colitis. CDR3s leave out the opening cysteine and the closing phenylalanine or tryptophan. Each record gives: clone size, J gene, CDR3 length, V gene, CDR3 protein. Clone size, where shown, is once, few, many, or a class for clones that have expanded.

NA TRBJ2-1 14 TRBV19 ASSIYIGTSLLEQF
NA TRBJ1-2 11 TRBV6-6 ASSYWTEEGYT
once TRBJ1-3 12 TRBV15 ATSLLSSGNTIY
NA TRBJ1-2 11 TRBV5-4 ASSLAGVYGYT
NA TRBJ1-5 14 TRBV27 ASSPYMGGGNQPQH
once TRBJ2-7 11 TRBV5-1 ASSLAAPYEQY
NA TRBJ2-1 13 TRBV9 ASSVGSSGRGEQF
NA TRBJ2-5 12 TRBV5-1 ASSSSTGRETQY
few TRBJ1-6 13 TRBV11-2 ASRRPGGVNSPLH
once TRBJ2-7 14 TRBV5-6 ASSKAGGRFPYEQY
NA TRBJ2-7 15 TRBV7-9 ASSLLEGQNSLYEQY
NA TRBJ2-3 11 TRBV6-1 ASELQGRDTQY
NA TRBJ1-3 13 TRBV4-1 ASSQDPSTGNTIY
NA TRBJ1-2 12 TRBV28 ASSPQTVLYGYT
NA TRBJ1-3 13 TRBV6-5 ASSSTGGFGNTIY
NA TRBJ1-2 12 TRBV7-2 ASRPNRALYGYT
NA TRBJ1-2 11 TRBV29-1 SAQTGDAYGYT
NA TRBJ1-5 11 TRBV11-1 ASSLVRDQPQH
few TRBJ1-1 10 TRBV11-1 ASSVDRVEAF
NA TRBJ1-4 13 TRBV18 ASSPRGSPGEKLF
NA TRBJ2-7 13 TRBV7-6 ASSLEASGRAGWY
NA TRBJ2-7 12 TRBV25-1 ASSGRRGSYEQY